This T cell receptor (beta chain) derives from a study of T cell repertoires in cytomegalovirus infection. Study-wide results and limits: In two of eight donors, the top clonotype was HLA-C-restricted CMV-specific. The cumulative frequency of public TCR beta families identified carriers of CMV plus the relevant HLA.

One entry per CDR3 protein, called by TCRdb with MiXCR from the reads. The sample records a few hundred thousand distinct CDR3 sequences, approximately 13% being singletons. This clonotype was seen only a few times. The target antigen is unknown. V was clipped by 3 bases and J by 4 bases; unmatched bases: 10. The CDR3 spans 17 residues. This sequence originates from a human donor in good health (CMV status not recorded). Some clones in this sample may be carry-over from other donors' samples. This chain links TRBV12-3 or TRBV12-4 with TRBJ2-1; 9 bases fit TRBD2. Material for sequencing was PBMCs. CDR3: CASSFPPGLALYNEQFF. The CDR3 DNA follows: TGTGCCAGCAGTTTCCCCCCGGGACTAGCTCTTTACAATGAGCAGTTCTTC.